This TCR beta chain was observed in a study of T cells in women clearing cervical HPV infection. Worth noting for this clone: From the germline J gene comes the end of the CDR3, since the read stops 3 residues before it.

Using immunoSEQ multiplex PCR, the repertoire was profiled, and TCRdb retains in-frame clones only, with some absent. The sample has 25,000 to 35,000 clones. This CDR3 comprises 11 residues. Trimming removed 2 bases from V and 4 bases from J, with 3 bases in between. The germline V gene encodes CDR1 SNHLY and CDR2 FYNNEI. The chain links TRBV2 to TRBJ2-7; D is unclear. This clonotype was obtained from a woman between 18 and 70 years old with a cervical HPV16 infection that either progressed to CIN3+ or cleared (not recorded which). The sequenced sample was blood buffy coat. Partial CDR3 DNA: TGTGCCAGCAGTGAAAGGTACGAG. It encodes CASSERYE. In full, the CDR3 reads CASSERYEQYF.